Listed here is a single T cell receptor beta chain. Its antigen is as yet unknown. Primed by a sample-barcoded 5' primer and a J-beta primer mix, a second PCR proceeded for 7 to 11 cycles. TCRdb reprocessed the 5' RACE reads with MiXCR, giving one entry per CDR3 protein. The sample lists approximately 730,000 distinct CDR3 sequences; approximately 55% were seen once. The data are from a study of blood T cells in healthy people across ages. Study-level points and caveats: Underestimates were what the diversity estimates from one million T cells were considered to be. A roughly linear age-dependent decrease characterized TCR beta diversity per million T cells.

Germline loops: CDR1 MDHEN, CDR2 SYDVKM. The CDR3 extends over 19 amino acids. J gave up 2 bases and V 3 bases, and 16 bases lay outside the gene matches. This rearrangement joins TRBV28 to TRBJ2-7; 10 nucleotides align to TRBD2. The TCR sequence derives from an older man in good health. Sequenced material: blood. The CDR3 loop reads CASSFGAGASGSWAYEQYF. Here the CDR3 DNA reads TGTGCCAGCAGTTTCGGGGCGGGGGCTAGCGGGAGTTGGGCCTACGAGCAGTACTTC.